This T cell receptor (beta chain) comes out of a study of Graves' ophthalmopathy and Graves' hyperthyroidism. Study-wide points: Among expanded thyroid clonotypes above 0.001 frequency, most also occurred in blood.

RNA transcripts were the source from which TCR beta CDR3 regions were amplified. Second-round multiplex PCR came after first-round RT-PCR with HTBI primers. TCRdb redid the calling of the multiplex PCR reads with MiXCR, one entry per CDR3 protein. The sample shows about 380,000 distinct CDR3 sequences, just over 15% of them seen only once. CDR1 and CDR2 (germline): LNHNV, YYDKDF (reference sequence). The CDR3 loop spans 16 amino acids. Exclusion applied to patients with other autoimmune diseases, uncontrolled infections, pregnancy or lactation. The diagnostic workup employed clinical symptoms, serum thyroxine, TRAb, thyroid ultrasound and orbital computed tomography. Sampling more than 9 ml of fresh peripheral blood provided the PBMCs. This clonotype has a handful of counts. The antigen is not known. A much larger clonotype is one base distant, so this may be a read error.

The source is a woman aged 18-30 years with stable Graves' hyperthyroidism. The sequencing input was peripheral blood. The V call is TRBV15, the J call TRBJ1-1, with D perhaps matching TRBD1 (5 bases). The CDR3 DNA sequence: TGTGCCGCCAGCAGAGAACTACAGGCAGATAATAATGAAGCTTTCTTT. It encodes CAASRELQADNNEAFF.